This T cell receptor (beta chain) is from a study of blood T cell repertoires in COVID-19. As for the study in general: Acute and convalescent COVID-19 samples came from the United States, Italy and Spain. Sources were T cells, B-cell-depleted T cells, or PBMCs; the material itself was cDNA or gDNA.

In germline, CDR1 is MNHEY, CDR2 SVGEGT. V lost 5 bases, J lost 0 bases, and 6 bases stayed unmatched. This CDR3 has 16 residues. The repertoire was sequenced with immunoSEQ multiplex PCR; TCRdb's copy has only in-frame clones and lacks some. The data contain over 350,000 clones, 70% to 90% of them seen just once; the ten biggest clones take up approximately 2%. Enrollees, about 18 to 95 years old, lived in approximately 25 US areas. The study assigned cohorts using participant-reported clinical history. The sequence came from a woman in her late teens or twenties with acute COVID-19. Sequencing input: PBMCs or T cells enriched from blood (not recorded which). This chain connects TRBV6-2 or TRBV6-3 to TRBJ1-5, with 8 bases aligning to TRBD1. The CDR3 spells CASSDPQGVSNQPQHF. The CDR3 coding sequence is TGTGCCAGCAGTGACCCACAGGGGGTTAGCAATCAGCCCCAGCATTTT.